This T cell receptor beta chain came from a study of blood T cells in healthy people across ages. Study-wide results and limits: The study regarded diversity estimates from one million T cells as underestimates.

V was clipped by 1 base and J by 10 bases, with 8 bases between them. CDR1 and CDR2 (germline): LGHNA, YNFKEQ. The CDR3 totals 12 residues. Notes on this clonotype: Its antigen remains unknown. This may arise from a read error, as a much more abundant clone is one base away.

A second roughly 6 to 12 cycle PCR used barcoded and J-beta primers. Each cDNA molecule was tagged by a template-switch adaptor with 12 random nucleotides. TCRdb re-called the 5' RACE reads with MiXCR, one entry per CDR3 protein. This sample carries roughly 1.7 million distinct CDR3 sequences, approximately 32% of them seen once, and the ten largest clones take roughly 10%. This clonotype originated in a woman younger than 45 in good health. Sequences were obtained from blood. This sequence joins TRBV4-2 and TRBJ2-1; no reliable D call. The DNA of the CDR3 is TGTGCCAGCAGCCAAGGCCCCTTGGAGCAGTTCTTC. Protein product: CASSQGPLEQFF.